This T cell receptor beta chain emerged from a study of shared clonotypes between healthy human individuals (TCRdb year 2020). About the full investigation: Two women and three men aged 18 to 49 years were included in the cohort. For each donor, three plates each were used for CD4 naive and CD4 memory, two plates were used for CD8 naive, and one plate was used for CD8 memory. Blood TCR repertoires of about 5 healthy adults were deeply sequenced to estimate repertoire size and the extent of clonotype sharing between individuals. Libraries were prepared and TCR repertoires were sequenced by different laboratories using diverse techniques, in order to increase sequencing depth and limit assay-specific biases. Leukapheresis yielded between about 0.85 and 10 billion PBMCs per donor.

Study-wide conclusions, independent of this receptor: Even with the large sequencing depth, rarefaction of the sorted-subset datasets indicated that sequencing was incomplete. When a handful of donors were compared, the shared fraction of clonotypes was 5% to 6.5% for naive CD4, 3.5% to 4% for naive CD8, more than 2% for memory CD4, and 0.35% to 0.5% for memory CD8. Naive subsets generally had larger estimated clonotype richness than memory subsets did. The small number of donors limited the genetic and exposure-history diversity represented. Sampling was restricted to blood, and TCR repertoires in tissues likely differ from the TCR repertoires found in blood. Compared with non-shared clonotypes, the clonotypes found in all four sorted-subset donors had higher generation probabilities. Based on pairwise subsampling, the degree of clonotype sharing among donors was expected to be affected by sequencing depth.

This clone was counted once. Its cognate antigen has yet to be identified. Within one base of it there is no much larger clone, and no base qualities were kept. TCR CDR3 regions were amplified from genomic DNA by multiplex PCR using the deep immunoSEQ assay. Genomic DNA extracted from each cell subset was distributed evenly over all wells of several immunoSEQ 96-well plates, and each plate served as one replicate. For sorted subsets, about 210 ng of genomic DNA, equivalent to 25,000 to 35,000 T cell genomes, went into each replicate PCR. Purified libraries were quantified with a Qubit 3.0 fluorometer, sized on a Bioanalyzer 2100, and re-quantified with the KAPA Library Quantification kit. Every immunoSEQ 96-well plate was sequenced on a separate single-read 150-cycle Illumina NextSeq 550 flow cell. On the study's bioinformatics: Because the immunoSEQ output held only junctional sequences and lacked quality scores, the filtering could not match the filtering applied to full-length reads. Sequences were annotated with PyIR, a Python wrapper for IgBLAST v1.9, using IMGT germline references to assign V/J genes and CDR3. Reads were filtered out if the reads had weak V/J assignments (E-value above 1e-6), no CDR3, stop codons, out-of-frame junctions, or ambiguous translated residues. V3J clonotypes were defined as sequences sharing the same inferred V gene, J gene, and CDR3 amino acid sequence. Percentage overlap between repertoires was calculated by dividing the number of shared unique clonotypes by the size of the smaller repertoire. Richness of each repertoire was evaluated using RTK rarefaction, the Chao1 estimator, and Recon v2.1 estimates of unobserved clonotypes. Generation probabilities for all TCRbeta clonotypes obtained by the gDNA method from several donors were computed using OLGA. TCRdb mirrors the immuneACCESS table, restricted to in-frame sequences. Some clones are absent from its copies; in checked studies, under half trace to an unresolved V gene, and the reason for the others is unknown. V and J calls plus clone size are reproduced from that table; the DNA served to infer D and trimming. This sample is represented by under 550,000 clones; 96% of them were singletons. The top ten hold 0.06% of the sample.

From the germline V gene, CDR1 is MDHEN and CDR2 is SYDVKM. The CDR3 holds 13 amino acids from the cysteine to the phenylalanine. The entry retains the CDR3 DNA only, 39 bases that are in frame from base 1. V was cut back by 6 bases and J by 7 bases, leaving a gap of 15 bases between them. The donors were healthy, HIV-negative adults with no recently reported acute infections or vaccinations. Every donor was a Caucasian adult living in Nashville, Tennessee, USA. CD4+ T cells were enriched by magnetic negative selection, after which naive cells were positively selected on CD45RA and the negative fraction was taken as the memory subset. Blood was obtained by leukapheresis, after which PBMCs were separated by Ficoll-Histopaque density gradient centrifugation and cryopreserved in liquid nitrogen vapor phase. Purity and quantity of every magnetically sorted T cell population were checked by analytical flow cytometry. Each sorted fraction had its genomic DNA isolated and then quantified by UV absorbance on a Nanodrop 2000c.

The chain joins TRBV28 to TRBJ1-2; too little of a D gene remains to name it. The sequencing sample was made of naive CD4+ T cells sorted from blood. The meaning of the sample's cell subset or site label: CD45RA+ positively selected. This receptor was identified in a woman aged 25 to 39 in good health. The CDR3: CASRLYSHVGYTF. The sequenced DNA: TGTGCCAGCAGGCTTTACTCACATGTTGGCTACACCTTC.